A selection of T cell receptor beta chains follows, all from one sample in a study of T cell repertoires in cytomegalovirus infection. TCRdb ran MiXCR on the reads and lists one entry per CDR3 protein. In the table there are about 530,000 distinct CDR3 sequences, about 30% of which are singletons. Sequences were obtained from PBMCs. These receptors were obtained from a human donor in good health (CMV status not recorded). Some clones in this sample may be carry-over from other donors' samples. Both conserved end residues are part of each CDR3. D genes are given only for firm matches. The listing skips clone size in some rows; elsewhere it reads once, few, many or a size class.

j_gene: TRBJ1-1
v_gene: TRBV7-2
d_gene: .
abundance: many
CDR3nt: TGTGCCAGCAGCTTAGGAAGGAGAATGAACACTGAAGCTTTCTTT
CDR3aa: CASSLGRRMNTEAFF

j_gene: TRBJ2-7
v_gene: TRBV2
d_gene: TRBD2
abundance: .
CDR3nt: TGTGCCAGCGGTGGACTAGTTTTAGACGAGCAGTACTTC
CDR3aa: CASGGLVLDEQYF

j_gene: TRBJ2-1
v_gene: TRBV6-5
d_gene: TRBD1
abundance: few
CDR3nt: TGTGCCAGCAGTTACTATCCGGGACAGGCCAATGAGCAGTTCTTC
CDR3aa: CASSYYPGQANEQFF

j_gene: TRBJ1-1
v_gene: TRBV7-9
d_gene: .
abundance: once
CDR3nt: TGTGCCAGCTCCGTAATGCGGACAATGAACACTGAAGCTTTCTTT
CDR3aa: CASSVMRTMNTEAFF

j_gene: TRBJ2-7
v_gene: TRBV27
d_gene: .
abundance: .
CDR3nt: TGTGCCAGCAGTTCTGGACCGTCTAACTACGAGCAGTACTTC
CDR3aa: CASSSGPSNYEQYF

j_gene: TRBJ1-5
v_gene: TRBV15
d_gene: .
abundance: .
CDR3nt: TGTGCCACCAGCAGAGATTTGGGGGCACATCAGCCCCAGCATTTT
CDR3aa: CATSRDLGAHQPQHF

j_gene: TRBJ1-5
v_gene: TRBV6-6
d_gene: .
abundance: .
CDR3nt: TGTGCCAGCAGTTACTCGATAGGGCAGCCCCAGCATTTT
CDR3aa: CASSYSIGQPQHF

j_gene: TRBJ2-7
v_gene: TRBV7-2
d_gene: TRBD2
abundance: many
CDR3nt: TGTGCCAGCAGCTTCGGCGGGAGGTCCTACGAGCAGTACTTC
CDR3aa: CASSFGGRSYEQYF

j_gene: TRBJ1-5
v_gene: TRBV11-2
d_gene: .
abundance: .
CDR3nt: TGTGCCAGCAGCTTATCCCACCACGGCAATCAGCCCCAGCATTTT
CDR3aa: CASSLSHHGNQPQHF

j_gene: TRBJ2-5
v_gene: TRBV7-7
d_gene: .
abundance: .
CDR3nt: TGTGCTAGCAGCTCATGGGTCGGGAGTGGGAAGACCCAGTACTTC
CDR3aa: CASSSWVGSGKTQYF

j_gene: TRBJ1-4
v_gene: TRBV12-3/TRBV12-4
d_gene: .
abundance: few
CDR3nt: TGTGCCAGTGCGTCTGGGGGCTCGGGTGAAAAACTGTTTTTT
CDR3aa: CASASGGSGEKLFF

j_gene: TRBJ1-2
v_gene: TRBV27
d_gene: .
abundance: .
CDR3nt: TGTGCCAGCAGTTTCGGGGGACGGGGCTATGGCTACACCTTC
CDR3aa: CASSFGGRGYGYTF

j_gene: TRBJ1-1
v_gene: TRBV15
d_gene: .
abundance: .
CDR3nt: TGTGCCACCAGCCCTCGTTATACTGAAGCTTTCTTT
CDR3aa: CATSPRYTEAFF

j_gene: TRBJ1-2
v_gene: TRBV11-2
d_gene: .
abundance: .
CDR3nt: TGTGCCAGCAGCTTAGTATCGGGACGGGGGCCCCCTAACTATGGCTACACCTTC
CDR3aa: CASSLVSGRGPPNYGYTF

j_gene: TRBJ2-6
v_gene: TRBV12-3/TRBV12-4
d_gene: .
abundance: .
CDR3nt: TGTGCCAGCAGTCCCGGGACAGGGGCCAACGTCCTGACTTTC
CDR3aa: CASSPGTGANVLTF

j_gene: TRBJ2-1
v_gene: TRBV19
d_gene: TRBD2
abundance: few
CDR3nt: TGTGCCAGTAGTGCTAGCGGACATTACAATGAGCAGTTCTTC
CDR3aa: CASSASGHYNEQFF

j_gene: TRBJ2-1
v_gene: TRBV6-1
d_gene: .
abundance: .
CDR3nt: TGTGCCAGCAGGCTACGACGGGAGAGCTCCTACAATGAGCAGTTCTTC
CDR3aa: CASRLRRESSYNEQFF

j_gene: TRBJ1-1
v_gene: TRBV18
d_gene: .
abundance: .
CDR3nt: TGTGCCAGCTCACCCACCTTTCGAGAGGAGAACACTGAAGCTTTCTTT
CDR3aa: CASSPTFREENTEAFF

j_gene: TRBJ2-1
v_gene: TRBV6-5
d_gene: TRBD2
abundance: .
CDR3nt: TGTGCCAGCAGTTTGAGGGCTAGCGGGAGAGGTGAGCAGTTCTTC
CDR3aa: CASSLRASGRGEQFF

j_gene: TRBJ2-1
v_gene: TRBV30
d_gene: .
abundance: .
CDR3nt: TGTGCCTGGAGTCCCCTAGGGGGAGGGTCCTACAATGAGCAGTTCTTC
CDR3aa: CAWSPLGGGSYNEQFF

j_gene: TRBJ1-5
v_gene: TRBV7-2
d_gene: .
abundance: many
CDR3nt: TGTGCCAGCAGTCCGGTCCACGGCAATCAGCCCCAGCATTTT
CDR3aa: CASSPVHGNQPQHF

j_gene: TRBJ2-5
v_gene: TRBV20-1
d_gene: TRBD1
abundance: .
CDR3nt: TGCAGTGCTCCTACCTGGACAGGGGGAGAGACCCAGTACTTC
CDR3aa: CSAPTWTGGETQYF

j_gene: TRBJ2-3
v_gene: TRBV20-1
d_gene: TRBD2
abundance: few
CDR3nt: TGCAGTGCTAGAGACGCGGGACTAGCGGGCGAGAGTGGCACAGATACGCAGTATTTT
CDR3aa: CSARDAGLAGESGTDTQYF

j_gene: TRBJ2-3
v_gene: TRBV4-1
d_gene: .
abundance: .
CDR3nt: TGCGCCAGCAGCCAAGTCCGAGTAGGCGATACGCAGTATTTT
CDR3aa: CASSQVRVGDTQYF

j_gene: TRBJ1-5
v_gene: TRBV12-3/TRBV12-4
d_gene: .
abundance: few
CDR3nt: TGTGCCAGCAGTACCCCGGACGGTAGCAATCAGCCCCAGCATTTT
CDR3aa: CASSTPDGSNQPQHF

j_gene: TRBJ2-3
v_gene: TRBV4-3
d_gene: .
abundance: .
CDR3nt: TGCGCCAGCAGCCAAGAGAGGGACCTCACAGATACGCAGTATTTT
CDR3aa: CASSQERDLTDTQYF

j_gene: TRBJ1-5
v_gene: TRBV7-2
d_gene: TRBD1
abundance: many
CDR3nt: TGTGCCAGCAGCCCGACAGGGCATAGTCAGCCCCAGCATTTT
CDR3aa: CASSPTGHSQPQHF

j_gene: TRBJ1-1
v_gene: TRBV11-3
d_gene: TRBD1
abundance: .
CDR3nt: TGTGCCAGCAGCTTGGGGCAGGGGGCGGGGGACACTGAAGCTTTCTTT
CDR3aa: CASSLGQGAGDTEAFF

j_gene: TRBJ2-5
v_gene: TRBV20-1
d_gene: TRBD2
abundance: .
CDR3nt: TGCAGTGCGACCCACGGGACTAGTCTTGAGACCCAGTACTTC
CDR3aa: CSATHGTSLETQYF

j_gene: TRBJ1-2
v_gene: TRBV7-2
d_gene: .
abundance: many
CDR3nt: TGTGCCAGCAGACCCCGGGGGGTTAACTATGGCTACACCTTC
CDR3aa: CASRPRGVNYGYTF

j_gene: TRBJ1-1
v_gene: TRBV20-1
d_gene: .
abundance: .
CDR3nt: TGCAGTGCTAGCCCCTCGACAGGGAACACTGAAGCTTTCTTT
CDR3aa: CSASPSTGNTEAFF

j_gene: TRBJ1-5
v_gene: TRBV12-3/TRBV12-4
d_gene: TRBD1
abundance: .
CDR3nt: TGTGCCAGCAGCCATGACAGGGGGCGCGTGAGAGGGCGCAATCAGCCCCAGCATTTT
CDR3aa: CASSHDRGRVRGRNQPQHF

j_gene: TRBJ2-1
v_gene: TRBV7-8
d_gene: .
abundance: many
CDR3nt: TGTGCCAGCAGCTTAGGTAGGGACATCTACAATGAGCAGTTCTTC
CDR3aa: CASSLGRDIYNEQFF

j_gene: TRBJ1-1
v_gene: TRBV11-2
d_gene: .
abundance: many
CDR3nt: TGTGCCAGCAGCTTAAATACAGTCCAAGCGGCTTTCTTT
CDR3aa: CASSLNTVQAAFF

j_gene: TRBJ1-4
v_gene: TRBV30
d_gene: .
abundance: .
CDR3nt: TGTGCCTGGAGACGGACCGGGACCCCGGACTCAAAACTGTTTTTT
CDR3aa: CAWRRTGTPDSKLFF

j_gene: TRBJ2-5
v_gene: TRBV7-2
d_gene: TRBD2
abundance: many
CDR3nt: TGTGCCAGCAGCTCCACTAGCGGGAGCCCCATCAAGGAGACCCAGTACTTC
CDR3aa: CASSSTSGSPIKETQYF

j_gene: TRBJ1-5
v_gene: TRBV4-1
d_gene: .
abundance: many
CDR3nt: TGCGCCAGCAGCCAAGATTCTCCCAGGTCTAGCAATCAGCCCCAGCATTTT
CDR3aa: CASSQDSPRSSNQPQHF

j_gene: TRBJ1-2
v_gene: TRBV7-9
d_gene: .
abundance: .
CDR3nt: TGTGCCAGCAGCCCTGGACTAGCCGGTGGCTACACCTTC
CDR3aa: CASSPGLAGGYTF

j_gene: TRBJ2-1
v_gene: TRBV6-2/TRBV6-3
d_gene: TRBD2
abundance: .
CDR3nt: TGTGCCACCAAGTACCTAGCGGGAGCTTCTAATGAGCAGTTCTTC
CDR3aa: CATKYLAGASNEQFF

j_gene: TRBJ2-3
v_gene: TRBV7-2
d_gene: .
abundance: many
CDR3nt: TGTGCCAGCAGCCACCCGGGTTCTAGCACAGATACGCAGTATTTT
CDR3aa: CASSHPGSSTDTQYF

j_gene: TRBJ2-7
v_gene: TRBV7-2
d_gene: TRBD1
abundance: many
CDR3nt: TGTGCCAGCAGCTTAGGGACAGGGCGCACCTACGAGCAGTACTTC
CDR3aa: CASSLGTGRTYEQYF

j_gene: TRBJ2-3
v_gene: TRBV5-1
d_gene: .
abundance: .
CDR3nt: TGCGCCAGTTGCGGCGGCCTTGGCACAGATACGCAGTATTTT
CDR3aa: CASCGGLGTDTQYF

j_gene: TRBJ2-6
v_gene: TRBV19
d_gene: .
abundance: few
CDR3nt: TGTGCCAGTAGGCCCGAGCACCTAATACTCTCTGGGGCCAACGTCCTGACTTTC
CDR3aa: CASRPEHLILSGANVLTF

j_gene: TRBJ1-5
v_gene: TRBV6-6
d_gene: TRBD1
abundance: .
CDR3nt: TGTGCCAGCAGTCCCGCTGACAGGGTGGGTCAGCCCCAGCATTTT
CDR3aa: CASSPADRVGQPQHF

j_gene: TRBJ2-3
v_gene: TRBV13
d_gene: TRBD2
abundance: .
CDR3nt: TGTGCCAGCAGCTTTACTAGCGGCTTCAGCACAGATACGCAGTATTTT
CDR3aa: CASSFTSGFSTDTQYF

j_gene: TRBJ2-3
v_gene: TRBV30
d_gene: TRBD2
abundance: .
CDR3nt: TGTGCCTGGAGTACTAGCGGTAATACGCAGTATTTT
CDR3aa: CAWSTSGNTQYF

j_gene: TRBJ2-5
v_gene: TRBV7-8
d_gene: TRBD1
abundance: many
CDR3nt: TGTGCCAGCAGCTTAGGGGCAGGGGGTGGAGAGACCCAGTACTTC
CDR3aa: CASSLGAGGGETQYF

j_gene: TRBJ2-5
v_gene: TRBV14
d_gene: TRBD1
abundance: few
CDR3nt: TGTGCCAGCAGCCACCCGGGACAGGGAGTTGAGCAGACCCAGTACTTC
CDR3aa: CASSHPGQGVEQTQYF

j_gene: TRBJ1-5
v_gene: TRBV12-3/TRBV12-4
d_gene: TRBD1
abundance: many
CDR3nt: TGTGCCAGCACCGTAGGACAGGCTCAGCCCCAGCATTTT
CDR3aa: CASTVGQAQPQHF

j_gene: TRBJ2-3
v_gene: TRBV6-1
d_gene: TRBD2
abundance: .
CDR3nt: TGTGCCAGCAGATCGACTCGACTAGCGGGAGTGGATACGCAGTATTTT
CDR3aa: CASRSTRLAGVDTQYF

j_gene: TRBJ1-5
v_gene: TRBV5-6
d_gene: TRBD1
abundance: few
CDR3nt: TGTGCCAGCAGCTTAGGCAGGGGGGCGCCCCAGCATTTT
CDR3aa: CASSLGRGAPQHF

j_gene: TRBJ2-2
v_gene: TRBV5-5
d_gene: .
abundance: .
CDR3nt: TGTGCCAGCAGCAAGAGCGGAGCGAACACCGGGGAGCTGTTTTTT
CDR3aa: CASSKSGANTGELFF

j_gene: TRBJ1-1
v_gene: TRBV2
d_gene: .
abundance: few
CDR3nt: TGTGCCAGCAGTGAAAGCTTGTACACTGAAGCTTTCTTT
CDR3aa: CASSESLYTEAFF

j_gene: TRBJ2-3
v_gene: TRBV6-1
d_gene: .
abundance: few
CDR3nt: TGTGCCAGCATCAACCGACCGAAGACAAGCACAGATACGCAGTATTTT
CDR3aa: CASINRPKTSTDTQYF